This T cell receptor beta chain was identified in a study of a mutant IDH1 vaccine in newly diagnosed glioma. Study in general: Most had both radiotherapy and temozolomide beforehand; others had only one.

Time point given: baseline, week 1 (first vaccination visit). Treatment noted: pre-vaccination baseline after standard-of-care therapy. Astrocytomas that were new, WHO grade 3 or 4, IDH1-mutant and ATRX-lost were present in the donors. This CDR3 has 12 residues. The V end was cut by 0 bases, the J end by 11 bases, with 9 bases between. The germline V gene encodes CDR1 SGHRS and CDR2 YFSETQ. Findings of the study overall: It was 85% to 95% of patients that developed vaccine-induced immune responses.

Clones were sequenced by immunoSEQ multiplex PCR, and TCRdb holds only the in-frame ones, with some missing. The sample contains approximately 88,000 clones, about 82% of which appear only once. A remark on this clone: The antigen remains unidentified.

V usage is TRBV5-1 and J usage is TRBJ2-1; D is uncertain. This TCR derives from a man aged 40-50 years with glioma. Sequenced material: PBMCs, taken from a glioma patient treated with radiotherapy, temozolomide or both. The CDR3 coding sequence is TGCGCCAGCAGCTTGGATCCAGCCCAGCAGTTCTTC. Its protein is CASSLDPAQQFF.